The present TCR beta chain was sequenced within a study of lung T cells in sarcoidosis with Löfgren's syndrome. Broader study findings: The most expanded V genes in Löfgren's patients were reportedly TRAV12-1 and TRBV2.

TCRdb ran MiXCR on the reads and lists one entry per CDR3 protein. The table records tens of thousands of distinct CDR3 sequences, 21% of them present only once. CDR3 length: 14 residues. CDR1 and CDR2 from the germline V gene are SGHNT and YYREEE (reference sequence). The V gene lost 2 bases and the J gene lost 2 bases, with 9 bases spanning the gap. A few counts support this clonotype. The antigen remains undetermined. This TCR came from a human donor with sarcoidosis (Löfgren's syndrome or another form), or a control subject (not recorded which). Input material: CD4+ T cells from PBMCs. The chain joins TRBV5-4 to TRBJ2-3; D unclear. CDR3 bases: TGTGCCAGCAGCTTTTTCTATAACACAGATACGCAGTATTTT. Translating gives CASSFFYNTDTQYF.